This T cell receptor beta chain originates from a study of T cell responses to AZD1222 COVID-19 vaccine. Overall study results and limits: The reported proportion of spike-specific TCRs targeting unmutated variant regions was nearly half. At 160-218 and 743-854, vaccine-associated CD4 TCRs were dominant, and they spanned spike. Donors skewed white British and female; clonal diversity was possibly underestimated. Among those given AZD1222, only five or six were seropositive at baseline.

On this clone itself: Its matching antigen is unknown.

The protocol was immunoSEQ multiplex PCR, while the TCRdb copy is restricted to in-frame clones and leaves out a portion. The table includes some 150,000 clones, roughly 94% detected once. Sample: peripheral blood, taken on day 0 of AZD1222 vaccination. The receptor was derived from an adult in good health.

The CDR3: CASSEVGGLGSPLHF. DNA of the CDR3: TGTGCCAGCAGTGAAGTGGGCGGTCTAGGTTCACCCCTCCACTTT. The gene calls are TRBV25-1 and TRBJ1-6, with D unclear. The V gene lost 2 bases and the J gene lost 9 bases, with 14 bases spanning the gap. The CDR3 is 15 residues long. The germline gives CDR1 MGHDK, CDR2 SYGVNS.